In its sample, the clone carrying this T cell receptor (beta chain) was seen a few times. Its specificity is not known. CDR1 and CDR2 (germline): SGHDT, YYEEEE. The V end was cut by 4 bases, the J end by 7 bases, with 18 bases between. This CDR3 comprises 15 residues. Autoimmune disease history or systemic immunosuppression meant exclusion. The data belong to a study of OX40 agonist ivuxolimab in advanced cancers. Across the study: All patients had ivuxolimab intravenously every 2 weeks at 0.01 to 10 mg/kg.

Findings and caveats of the study: Clonal expansion was among the lowest in partial responders at 0.1-3.0 mg/kg, especially CD8+.

TCRdb's table, derived via immunoSEQ multiplex PCR, lists solely in-frame clones and lacks some. The sample consists of more than 75,000 clones, 84% of them appearing once. Sequenced material: CD4+ or CD8+ T cells sorted from blood, taken in a trial of the OX40 agonist ivuxolimab. The chain recombines TRBV5-6 with TRBJ2-1; tentatively, D is TRBD1 (5 bases). The source of this sequence is an adult with an advanced solid tumor such as melanoma, head and neck, liver or kidney cancer. The CDR3 DNA follows: TGTGCCAGCAGCGCTACGGGCCCCCCAGGGAATGAGCAGTTCTTC. Its protein is CASSATGPPGNEQFF.